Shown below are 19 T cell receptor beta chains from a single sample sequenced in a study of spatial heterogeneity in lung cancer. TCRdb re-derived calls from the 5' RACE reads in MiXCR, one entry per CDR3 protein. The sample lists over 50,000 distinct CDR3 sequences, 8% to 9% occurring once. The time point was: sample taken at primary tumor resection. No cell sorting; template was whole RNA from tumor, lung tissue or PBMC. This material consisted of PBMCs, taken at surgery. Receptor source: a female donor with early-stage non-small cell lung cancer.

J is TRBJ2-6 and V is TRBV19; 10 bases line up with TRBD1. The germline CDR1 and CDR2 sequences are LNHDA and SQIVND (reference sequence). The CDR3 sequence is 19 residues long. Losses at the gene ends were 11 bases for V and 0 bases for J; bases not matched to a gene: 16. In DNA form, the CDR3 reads TGTGCCGCACGGGACAGGGGCCGCTCTCTCGTCTCTGGGGCCAACGTCCTGACTTTC. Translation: CAARDRGRSLVSGANVLTF.

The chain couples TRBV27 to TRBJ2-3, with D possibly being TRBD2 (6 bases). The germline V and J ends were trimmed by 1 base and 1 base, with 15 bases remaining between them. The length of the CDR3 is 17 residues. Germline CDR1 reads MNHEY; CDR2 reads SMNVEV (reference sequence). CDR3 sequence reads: CASSLWLGSSGTDTQYF. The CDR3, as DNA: TGTGCCAGCAGTTTATGGCTCGGGAGCAGTGGCACAGATACGCAGTATTTT.

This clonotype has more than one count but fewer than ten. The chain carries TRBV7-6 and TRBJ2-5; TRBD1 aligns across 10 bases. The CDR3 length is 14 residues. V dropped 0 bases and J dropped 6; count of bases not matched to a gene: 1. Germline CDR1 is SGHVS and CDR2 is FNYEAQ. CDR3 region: CASSLATGGQTQYF. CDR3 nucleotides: TGTGCCAGCAGCTTAGCGACAGGGGGCCAGACCCAGTACTTC.

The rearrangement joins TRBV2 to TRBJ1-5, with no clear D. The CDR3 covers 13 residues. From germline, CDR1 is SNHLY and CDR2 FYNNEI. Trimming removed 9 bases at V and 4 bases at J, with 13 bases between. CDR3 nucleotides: TGTGCCAGTGCCCGGGGAGAGAATCAGCCCCAGCATTTT. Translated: CASARGENQPQHF.

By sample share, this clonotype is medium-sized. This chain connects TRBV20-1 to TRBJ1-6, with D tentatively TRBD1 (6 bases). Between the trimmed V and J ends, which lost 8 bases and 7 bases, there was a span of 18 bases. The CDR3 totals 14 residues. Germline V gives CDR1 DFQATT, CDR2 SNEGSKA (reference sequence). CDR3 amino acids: CSLARQAVNSPLHF. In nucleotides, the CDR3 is TGCAGTCTAGCGAGACAGGCGGTAAATTCACCCCTCCACTTT.

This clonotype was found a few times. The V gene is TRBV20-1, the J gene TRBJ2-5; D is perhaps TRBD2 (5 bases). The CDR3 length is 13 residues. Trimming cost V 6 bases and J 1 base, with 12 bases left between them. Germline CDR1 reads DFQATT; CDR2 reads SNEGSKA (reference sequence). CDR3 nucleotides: TGCAGTGCCCTAGCTCCCAGCCAAGAGACCCAGTACTTC. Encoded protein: CSALAPSQETQYF.

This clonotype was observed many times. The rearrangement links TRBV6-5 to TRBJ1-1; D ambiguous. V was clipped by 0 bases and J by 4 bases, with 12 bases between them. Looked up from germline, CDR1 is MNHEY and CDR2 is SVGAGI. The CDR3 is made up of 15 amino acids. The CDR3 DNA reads TGTGCCAGCAGTTACTCAAGCGGCCTCAGCACTGAAGCTTTCTTT. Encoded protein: CASSYSSGLSTEAFF.

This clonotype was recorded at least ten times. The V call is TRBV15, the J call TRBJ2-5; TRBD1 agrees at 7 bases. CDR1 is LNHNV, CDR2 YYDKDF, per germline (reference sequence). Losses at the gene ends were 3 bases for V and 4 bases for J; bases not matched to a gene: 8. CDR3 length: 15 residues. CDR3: CATSRSGQLRETQYF. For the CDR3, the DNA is TGTGCCACCAGCAGGTCGGGACAGTTAAGAGAGACCCAGTACTTC.

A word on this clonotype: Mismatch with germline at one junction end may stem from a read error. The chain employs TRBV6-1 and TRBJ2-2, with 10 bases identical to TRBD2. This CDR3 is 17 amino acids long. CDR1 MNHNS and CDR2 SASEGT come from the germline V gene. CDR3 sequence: CASFKGTSGTNTGKLFF. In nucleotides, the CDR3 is TGTGCCAGCTTCAAAGGCACTAGCGGGACAAACACCGGGAAGCTGTTTTTT.

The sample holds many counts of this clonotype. In DNA form, the CDR3 reads TGCGCCAGCAAAGCCGAGGGTCAGCCCCAGCATTTT. Its protein product is CASKAEGQPQHF. J is TRBJ1-5 and V is TRBV5-1; D gene ambiguous. With 6 bases removed from V and 6 bases from J, the gap between germline ends came to 10 bases. The germline gives CDR1 SGHRS, CDR2 YFSETQ. The CDR3 loop spans 12 amino acids.

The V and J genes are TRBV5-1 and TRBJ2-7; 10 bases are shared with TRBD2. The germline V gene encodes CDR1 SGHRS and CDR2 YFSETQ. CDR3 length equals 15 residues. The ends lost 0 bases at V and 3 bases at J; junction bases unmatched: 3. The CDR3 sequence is CASSLASGSSYEQYF. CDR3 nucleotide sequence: TGCGCCAGCAGCTTGGCTAGCGGGAGTAGCTACGAGCAGTACTTC.

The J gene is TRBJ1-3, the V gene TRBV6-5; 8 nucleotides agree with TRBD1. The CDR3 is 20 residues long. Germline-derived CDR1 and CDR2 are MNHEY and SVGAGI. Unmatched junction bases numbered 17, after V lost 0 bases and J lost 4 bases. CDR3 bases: TGTGCCAGCAGTTACTCGGCTAGCGGGATTCAGGGGGCAAGAGGAAACACCATATATTTT. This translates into CASSYSASGIQGARGNTIYF.

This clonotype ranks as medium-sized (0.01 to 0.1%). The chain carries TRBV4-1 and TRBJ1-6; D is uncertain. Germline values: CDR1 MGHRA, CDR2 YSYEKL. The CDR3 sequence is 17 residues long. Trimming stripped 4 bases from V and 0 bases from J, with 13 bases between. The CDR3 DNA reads TGCGCCAGCAGCCCAAAAGACATCTTCTCCTATAATTCACCCCTCCACTTT. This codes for CASSPKDIFSYNSPLHF.

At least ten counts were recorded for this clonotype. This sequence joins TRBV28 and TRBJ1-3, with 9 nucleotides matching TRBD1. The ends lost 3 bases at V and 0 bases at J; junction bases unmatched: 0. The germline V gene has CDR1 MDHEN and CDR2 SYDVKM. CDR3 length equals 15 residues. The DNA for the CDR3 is TGTGCCAGCAGTTTGACAGGGGGCTCTGGAAACACCATATATTTT. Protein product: CASSLTGGSGNTIYF.

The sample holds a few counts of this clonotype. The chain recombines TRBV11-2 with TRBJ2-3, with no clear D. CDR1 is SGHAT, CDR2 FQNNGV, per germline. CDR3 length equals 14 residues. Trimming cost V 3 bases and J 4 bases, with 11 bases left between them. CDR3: CASSFNLVADTQYF. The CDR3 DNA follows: TGTGCCAGCAGCTTCAACTTGGTCGCAGATACGCAGTATTTT.

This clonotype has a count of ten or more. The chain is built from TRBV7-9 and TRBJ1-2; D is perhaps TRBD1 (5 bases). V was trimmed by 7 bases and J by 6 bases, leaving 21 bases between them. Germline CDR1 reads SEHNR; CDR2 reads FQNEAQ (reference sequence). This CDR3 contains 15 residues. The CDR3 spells CASKGRVNQGDGYTF. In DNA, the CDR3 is TGTGCCAGCAAGGGCCGGGTCAATCAAGGGGATGGCTACACCTTC.

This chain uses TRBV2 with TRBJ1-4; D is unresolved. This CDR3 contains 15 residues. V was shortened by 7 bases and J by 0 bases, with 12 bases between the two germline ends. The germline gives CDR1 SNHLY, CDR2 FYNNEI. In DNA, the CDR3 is TGTGCCAGCAATAGACTTCAGACAACTAATGAAAAACTGTTTTTT. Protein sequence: CASNRLQTTNEKLFF.

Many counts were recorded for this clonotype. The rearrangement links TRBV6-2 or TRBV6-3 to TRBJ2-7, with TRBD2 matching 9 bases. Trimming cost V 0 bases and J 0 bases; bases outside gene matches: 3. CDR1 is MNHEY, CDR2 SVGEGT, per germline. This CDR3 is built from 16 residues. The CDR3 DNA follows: TGTGCCAGCAGTTACTCCCTAGCGGGGAGCTCCTACGAGCAGTACGTC. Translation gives CASSYSLAGSSYEQYV.

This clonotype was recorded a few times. In nucleotides, the CDR3 is TGCAGTGCTAGAGTGGGGCCGGAGGGCACTGAAGCTTTCTTT. Translation: CSARVGPEGTEAFF. The chain links TRBV20-1 to TRBJ1-1, with D possibly being TRBD1 (5 bases). The CDR3 extends over 14 amino acids. From germline, CDR1 is DFQATT and CDR2 SNEGSKA (reference sequence). Trimming left V 1 base short and J 4 bases short, with 13 bases between.